A selection of T cell receptor beta chains follows, all from one sample in a study of T cell responses to AZD1222 COVID-19 vaccine. TCRdb's copy holds only in-frame clones and misses some; the assay was immunoSEQ multiplex PCR. The sample lists 150,000 to 200,000 clones, roughly nine tenths occurring once. Sequencing used peripheral blood, obtained on day 0 of AZD1222 vaccination. The receptors stem from an adult in good health. CDR3s include the opening cysteine and the closing phenylalanine or tryptophan. D genes are given only for firm matches. Expanded clones get a size class; other rows say once, few or many, or leave the size out.

TRBD1	TRBV7-9	TRBJ1-1	once	CASSAGGWSTEAFF	TGTGCCAGCAGCGCAGGGGGCTGGAGCACTGAAGCTTTCTTT
TRBD2	TRBV7-6	TRBJ2-1	NA	CASSLISLAGGRNEQFF	TGTGCCAGCAGCCTAATAAGTCTAGCGGGAGGAAGAAATGAGCAGTTCTTC
NA	TRBV19	TRBJ1-2	NA	CATRTDLYGYTF	TGTGCCACAAGGACAGACCTCTATGGCTACACCTTC
NA	TRBV15	TRBJ2-1	once	CATSSKWGNEQFF	TGTGCCACCAGCAGCAAGTGGGGCAATGAGCAGTTCTTC
TRBD1	TRBV5-8	TRBJ1-1	NA	CASSKYRGQRNTEAFF	TGTGCCAGCAGCAAATACAGGGGGCAGAGGAACACTGAAGCTTTCTTT
NA	TRBV27	TRBJ1-2	NA	CASRSLGSGASGYGYTF	TGTGCCAGCCGATCCCTGGGATCCGGGGCCAGCGGCTATGGCTACACCTTC
NA	TRBV21-1	TRBJ1-2	NA	CASSPFNYGYTF	TGTGCCAGCAGCCCCTTTAACTATGGCTACACCTTC
NA	TRBV5-6	TRBJ2-7	NA	CASSTAGGTYEQYF	TGTGCCAGCAGCACCGCCGGTGGGACCTACGAGCAGTACTTC
TRBD2	TRBV9	TRBJ2-2	NA	CASSPTSGNTGELFF	TGTGCCAGCAGCCCCACTAGCGGGAACACCGGGGAGCTGTTTTTT
NA	TRBV7-9	TRBJ2-7	NA	CASSFASSEQYF	TGTGCCAGCAGCTTTGCTAGTAGCGAGCAGTACTTC
NA	TRBV7-2	TRBJ2-2	NA	CASSLSVSAVPGELFF	TGTGCCAGCAGCTTAAGCGTCAGTGCGGTCCCCGGGGAGCTGTTTTTT
NA	TRBV30	TRBJ2-2	NA	CAWSVRGSARGTGELFF	TGTGCCTGGAGTGTACGAGGGAGTGCACGTGGCACCGGGGAGCTGTTTTTT
NA	TRBV11-3	TRBJ2-2	NA	CASSPGSGNTGELFF	TGTGCCAGCAGCCCAGGGTCGGGAAACACCGGGGAGCTGTTTTTT
NA	TRBV6-6	TRBJ1-1	NA	CASSTHVTQAFF	TGTGCCAGCAGCACGCACGTAACCCAAGCTTTCTTT
NA	TRBV7-2	TRBJ2-3	NA	CASRSVLTDTQYF	TGTGCCAGCAGATCGGTCCTAACAGATACGCAGTATTTT
NA	TRBV29-1	TRBJ2-5	few	CSVAVQTQYF	TGCAGCGTTGCGGTGCAGACCCAGTACTTC
NA	TRBV5-5	TRBJ1-3	NA	CASSLVVSGPGNTIYF	TGTGCCAGCAGCTTGGTAGTATCGGGCCCCGGAAACACCATATATTTT
NA	TRBV7-8	TRBJ1-2	NA	CASSQGRNYGYTF	TGTGCCAGCAGCCAAGGACGGAACTATGGCTACACCTTC
NA	TRBV6-2/TRBV6-3	TRBJ1-1	NA	CASSSSGVVNTEAFF	TGTGCCAGCAGTTCCTCAGGGGTGGTGAACACTGAAGCTTTCTTT
NA	TRBV28	TRBJ1-1	NA	CASSHGGPPGTRNTEAFF	TGTGCCAGCAGTCACGGCGGGCCCCCTGGGACCCGGAACACTGAAGCTTTCTTT
NA	TRBV18	TRBJ1-5	NA	CASSRRQDNQPQHF	TGTGCCAGCTCCCGGAGACAGGACAATCAGCCCCAGCATTTT
NA	TRBV9	TRBJ2-3	NA	CASSVGVWTDTQYF	TGTGCCAGCAGCGTAGGGGTTTGGACAGATACGCAGTATTTT
NA	TRBV9	TRBJ1-2	NA	CASSVDLGSFYGYTF	TGTGCCAGCAGCGTAGATCTAGGGAGTTTCTATGGCTACACCTTC
NA	TRBV5-3	TRBJ1-1	NA	CARDRQGGTEAFF	TGTGCCAGAGACCGTCAGGGTGGAACTGAAGCTTTCTTT
TRBD1	TRBV24-1	TRBJ1-1	NA	CATSAQGITEAFF	TGTGCCACCAGTGCACAGGGGATCACTGAAGCTTTCTTT
NA	TRBV3-1/TRBV3-2	TRBJ1-5	NA	CASSQGTVSNQPQHF	TGTGCCAGCAGCCAAGGGACAGTTAGCAATCAGCCCCAGCATTTT
TRBD2	TRBV10-1	TRBJ2-7	NA	CASSDISSGRGTYEQYF	TGCGCCAGCAGTGACATTTCTAGCGGGAGGGGAACCTACGAGCAGTACTTC
TRBD2	TRBV3-1/TRBV3-2	TRBJ2-1	NA	CASSQRTSGHEQFF	TGTGCCAGCAGCCAGAGGACTAGCGGCCATGAGCAGTTCTTC
NA	TRBV15	TRBJ1-4	NA	CATSRVRTNEKLFF	TGTGCCACCAGCAGGGTGCGCACAAATGAAAAACTGTTTTTT